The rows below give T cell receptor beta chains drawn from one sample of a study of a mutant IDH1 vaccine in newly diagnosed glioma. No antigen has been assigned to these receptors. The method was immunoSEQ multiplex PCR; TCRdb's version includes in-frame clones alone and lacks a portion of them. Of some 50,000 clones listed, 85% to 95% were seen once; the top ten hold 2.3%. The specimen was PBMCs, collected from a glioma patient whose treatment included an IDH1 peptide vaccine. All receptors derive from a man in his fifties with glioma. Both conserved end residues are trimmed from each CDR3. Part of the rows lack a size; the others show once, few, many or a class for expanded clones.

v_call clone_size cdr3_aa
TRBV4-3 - ASSRDSNSPLH
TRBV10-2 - ASAMGQNTGELF
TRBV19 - ASHHRGSYEQY
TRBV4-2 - ASSQGRDRFSEQY
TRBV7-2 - ASSLSDQKNQPQH
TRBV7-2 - ASSLLRQEHTDTQY
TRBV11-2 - ASSLVAGKETQY
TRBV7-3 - ASSPTTKDTQY
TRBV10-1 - ASSASGELF
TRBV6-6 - ASAGQGRNTIY
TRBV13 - ASSLVQETQY
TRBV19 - ASRRRGTSNYGYT
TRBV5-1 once ASSTGPGETQY
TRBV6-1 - ALLTNYEQY
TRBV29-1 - SGDTSGERGFYNEQF
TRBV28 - ASSFDGQETQY
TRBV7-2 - ASSSPGGWSYEQY
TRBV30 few AWSPPDREGGGQY
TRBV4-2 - ASSQDDRGGGETQY
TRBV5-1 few ASSLVGTSTDTQY
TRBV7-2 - ASSPLTSGGPGNTQY
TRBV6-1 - ASVPGAGARNEQF
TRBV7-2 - ASSHRTAYEQY
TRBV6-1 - ASSESGTGDTGELF